The 5 T cell receptor beta chains below all came from one sample that was sequenced in a study of cytomegalovirus exposure and HLA in healthy donors. The protocol was immunoSEQ multiplex PCR, while the TCRdb copy is restricted to in-frame clones and leaves out a portion. Of about 150,000 clones in the sample, about 87% were seen once. The sequenced sample was PBMCs. These receptors were obtained from a man between 18 and 35 years old in good health and CMV-seropositive.

As to this clone: The junction departs from germline at one end; a sequencing error may be responsible. V and J are TRBV16 and TRBJ1-2; D is unclear. This CDR3 region has 15 residues. CDR1 and CDR2 from the germline V gene are KGHSY and FQNENV. The CDR3 DNA reads as TGTGCCAGCACCCAACCGGCGGCCTTGAACTATGGCTACACCTTC. Translating gives CASTQPAALNYGYTF.

This chain connects TRBV4-1 to TRBJ1-5; TRBD1 might be the D (6 bases). The CDR3 loop spans 15 amino acids. Trimming took off 4 bases at V and 1 base at J, with 11 bases between the two ends. Germline values: CDR1 MGHRA, CDR2 YSYEKL. The CDR3 DNA reads as TGCGCCAGCAGCCTCCTGAGGGGGAGCAATCAGCCCCAGCATTTT. Amino acids: CASSLLRGSNQPQHF.

Of note for this clone: Different DNA sequences within this sample yield the same CDR3. The chain joins TRBV25-1 to TRBJ1-5; D is perhaps TRBD1 (6 bases). The CDR3 has 14 residues. Germline assignment: CDR1 MGHDK and CDR2 SYGVNS. V lost 2 bases and J lost 4, with 9 bases in between. Written as DNA, the CDR3 is TGTGCCAGCAGTGAAGAGGGGGGGAATCAGCCCCAGCATTTT. Translation: CASSEEGGNQPQHF.

The V and J genes are TRBV27 and TRBJ2-7; 7 bases align to TRBD1. Unmatched junction bases numbered 8, after V lost 6 bases and J lost 3 bases. The germline CDR1 and CDR2 sequences are MNHEY and SMNVEV (reference sequence). The CDR3 sequence is 14 residues long. The CDR3 DNA reads as TGTGCCAGCAGAAGGGACAGCCCTTACTACGAGCAGTACTTC. It specifies CASRRDSPYYEQYF.

J is TRBJ2-7 and V is TRBV27; possibly TRBD1 for D (6 bases). The germline gives CDR1 MNHEY, CDR2 SMNVEV (reference sequence). The CDR3 covers 14 residues. The V end was cut by 8 bases, the J end by 5 bases, with 19 bases between. The CDR3: CASSPTQGSDEQYF. CDR3 in DNA: TGTGCCAGCTCCCCAACACAGGGATCCGACGAGCAGTACTTC.